Here is one T cell receptor (beta chain) with its context. The antigen is undetermined. Per the germline V gene, CDR1 is LGHDT and CDR2 is YNNKEL (reference sequence). The CDR3 consists of 14 residues. The junction had 8 bases not matched to a gene; V was cut back by 5 bases and J by 8 bases. This sample was taken from a study of breast tumors, draining lymph nodes, adjacent tissues. Broader study findings: Compared with lymph nodes, tumors were less diverse; compared with nontumor tissue, more.

A single record per CDR3 protein comes from TCRdb applying MiXCR to the multiplex PCR reads. The table includes around 190,000 distinct CDR3 sequences, roughly 30% detected once. Samples came from axillary lymph nodes draining the breast cancer. Material: axillary lymph node tissue. The sequence was obtained from a female donor with breast cancer. Some clones in this sample may be carry-over from other donors' samples. J is TRBJ2-2 and V is TRBV3-1, with 7 bases that match TRBD2. The chain's CDR3 is CASSARLAGGELFF. CDR3 DNA sequence: TGTGCCAGCAGCGCGAGACTAGCTGGTGGGGAGCTGTTTTTT.